The 30 T cell receptor beta chains in this list originate from one sample, sequenced in a study of T-cell memory formation after mild COVID-19. Each CDR3 protein gets one entry after TCRdb re-called the 5' RACE reads with MiXCR. The table records fewer than 500,000 distinct CDR3 sequences, about 23% of them present only once. Sequencing was done on a sample of PBMCs or a T cell subset sorted from them (not recorded which). The receptors derive from an adult woman who had mild COVID-19 (a few samples of this study predate the infection). Cell type and time point are not known.

This clonotype was counted between two and nine times. The V and J genes are TRBV12-3 or TRBV12-4 and TRBJ1-2; 9 bases are shared with TRBD1. There are 14 residues in the CDR3. Trimming at V came to 5 bases and at J to 8 bases, leaving 9 bases not matched to a gene. CDR3 sequence reads: CASSRGQGASGYTF. As DNA, the CDR3 is TGTGCCAGCAGTAGGGGACAGGGTGCAAGCGGCTACACCTTC.

This clonotype was picked up a small number of times. The V gene is TRBV7-3, the J gene TRBJ2-3; D is possibly TRBD2 (5 bases). The CDR3 has 15 amino acids. The germline V gene encodes CDR1 SGHTA and CDR2 FQGTGA. Trimming removed 2 bases at V and 6 bases at J, with 15 bases between. CDR3 coding DNA: TGTGCCAGCAGCTTATCGTCCATTTCGGGGGATACGCAGTATTTT. This sequence encodes CASSLSSISGDTQYF.

The V and J genes are TRBV29-1 and TRBJ1-2; D is unresolved. V lost 1 base and J 4 bases, leaving 16 bases between the germline ends. The CDR3 covers 15 residues. Germline V gene data show CDR1 as SQVTM and CDR2 as ANQGSEA. The CDR3 here is CSVEGELWPGYGYTF. The CDR3 DNA follows: TGCAGCGTTGAAGGGGAATTGTGGCCGGGCTATGGCTACACCTTC.

The chain couples TRBV20-1 to TRBJ1-1; D ambiguous. Trimming pared 5 bases from V and 6 bases from J, leaving 7 bases between. This CDR3 contains 10 residues. The germline V gene has CDR1 DFQATT and CDR2 SNEGSKA (reference sequence). This CDR3 is CSAFGSEAFF. DNA of the CDR3: TGCAGTGCTTTCGGTTCTGAAGCTTTCTTT.

The chain recombines TRBV11-2 with TRBJ2-3; TRBD2 matches 9 bases. Per germline, CDR1 SGHAT and CDR2 FQNNGV. The CDR3 consists of 16 residues. J gave up 6 bases and V 0 bases, and 7 bases lay outside the gene matches. The DNA of the CDR3 is TGTGCCAGCAGCTTAGATTTGCGGGAGGGCCGTGATACGCAGTATTTT. Encoded protein: CASSLDLREGRDTQYF.

This chain joins TRBV4-1 and TRBJ2-2; 13 bases fit TRBD2. The CDR3 runs to 18 residues. Germline CDR1 and CDR2: MGHRA and YSYEKL. The J segment lost 0 bases and the V segment lost 3 bases, leaving 4 bases of the junction unmatched. The CDR3 reads CASSHRLAGGPNTGELFF. The CDR3 region has the DNA TGCGCCAGCAGCCACCGACTAGCGGGGGGCCCGAACACCGGGGAGCTGTTTTTT.

The chain joins TRBV6-5 to TRBJ2-2, with 9 bases identical to TRBD1. The CDR3 runs 17 residues. The V segment lost 3 bases and the J segment 6 bases; nucleotides outside the gene matches: 11. Germline CDR1 and CDR2: MNHEY and SVGAGI. This CDR3 reads CASSYSAGTGLPGELFF. The CDR3 nucleotides read TGTGCCAGCAGTTATAGCGCTGGGACAGGGCTGCCCGGGGAGCTGTTTTTT.

V and J are TRBV6-5 and TRBJ1-2; a weak D match, TRBD1 (5 bases). The germline V and J ends were trimmed by 8 bases and 8 bases, with 18 bases remaining between them. The germline gives CDR1 MNHEY, CDR2 SVGAGI. The CDR3 is 13 residues long. The CDR3: CASSGALSWGYTF. The CDR3 coding sequence is TGTGCCAGCTCTGGGGCCTTATCCTGGGGCTACACCTTC.

In this sample, this clonotype turned up a few times. V and J are TRBV20-1 and TRBJ2-7; D unclear. Trimming removed 4 bases at V and 2 bases at J, with 12 bases between. The CDR3 extends over 13 amino acids. Germline V gene sequence: CDR1 DFQATT, CDR2 SNEGSKA (reference sequence). CDR3 region: CSATGIATYEQYF. CDR3 nucleotide sequence: TGCAGTGCTACCGGAATTGCAACCTACGAGCAGTACTTC.

There are many counts of this clonotype. This chain joins TRBV6-1 and TRBJ2-1; D could derive from TRBD1 or TRBD2 (5 bases each). The CDR3 extends over 12 amino acids. Germline CDR1 reads MNHNS; CDR2 reads SASEGT. V was trimmed by 1 base and J by 7 bases, leaving 5 bases between them. CDR3 sequence: CASSEGGNEQFF. The CDR3 DNA follows: TGTGCCAGCAGTGAAGGGGGGAATGAGCAGTTCTTC.

This clonotype was counted at least ten times. The V and J genes are TRBV4-1 and TRBJ2-2; TRBD2 aligns across 11 bases. This CDR3 has 21 residues. The V gene end was trimmed by 2 bases and the J gene end by 4 bases; junction bases not matched to a gene: 18. Germline V gene lookup returns CDR1 MGHRA and CDR2 YSYEKL. The CDR3 DNA is TGCGCCAGCAGCCAAACATGGGGGCCGGGACTAGCGGCGGGACCCACCGGGGAGCTGTTTTTT. This translates into CASSQTWGPGLAAGPTGELFF.

The chain is built from TRBV20-1 and TRBJ1-1; D is undetermined. The V and J ends lost 4 bases and 1 base respectively, with 7 bases between them. Looked up from germline, CDR1 is DFQATT and CDR2 is SNEGSKA (reference sequence). CDR3 length: 12 amino acids. The CDR3 reads CSAIRGNTEAFF. The CDR3 DNA follows: TGCAGTGCTATCCGTGGGAACACTGAAGCTTTCTTT.

There are many counts of this clonotype. The chain carries TRBV5-1 and TRBJ1-1; TRBD1 aligns across 7 bases. The CDR3 runs to 13 residues. The germline CDR1 and CDR2 sequences are SGHRS and YFSETQ. The trim removed 7 bases at V and 1 base at J, leaving 4 bases unmatched. The CDR3 is CASFRDRNTEAFF. Here the CDR3 DNA reads TGCGCCAGCTTCCGGGACAGGAACACTGAAGCTTTCTTT.

V gene TRBV6-2 or TRBV6-3 combines with J gene TRBJ1-4, with D possibly being TRBD1 (6 bases). The CDR3 has 17 amino acids. Trimming left V 4 bases short and J 5 bases short, with 20 bases between. The germline V gene encodes CDR1 MNHEY and CDR2 SVGEGT. CDR3 nucleotide sequence: TGTGCCAGCAGTTTGTTGCCCTGGGCCCAGGGGAATGAAAAACTGTTTTTT. As protein: CASSLLPWAQGNEKLFF.

This chain links TRBV30 with TRBJ1-3, with unresolved D. CDR3 length equals 13 residues. Trimming left V 2 bases short and J 1 base short, with 6 bases between. CDR1 GTSNPN and CDR2 SVGIG come from the germline V gene (reference sequence). As DNA, the CDR3 is TGTGCCTGGAGTTGGGATTCTGGAAACACCATATATTTT. This codes for CAWSWDSGNTIYF.

V gene TRBV18 combines with J gene TRBJ2-1; the match to TRBD2 covers 14 bases. Germline loops: CDR1 KGHSH, CDR2 LQKENI. J gave up 0 bases and V 0 bases, and 7 bases lay outside the gene matches. The CDR3 runs 20 residues. The CDR3 is CASSPPGTSGSPSSYNEQFF. For the CDR3, the DNA is TGTGCCAGCTCACCACCGGGGACTAGCGGGAGTCCCAGCTCCTACAATGAGCAGTTCTTC.

This clonotype was seen only once. The chain couples TRBV4-3 to TRBJ2-6; TRBD1 aligns across 8 bases. The V gene end was trimmed by 4 bases and the J gene end by 3 bases; junction bases not matched to a gene: 8. Germline CDR1 LGHNA, CDR2 YSLEER. The CDR3 is made up of 17 amino acids. CDR3 sequence reads: CASSPNAGQGGANVLTF. CDR3 in DNA: TGCGCCAGCAGCCCCAACGCCGGACAGGGTGGGGCCAACGTCCTGACTTTC.

The sample holds a few counts of this clonotype. The J gene is TRBJ2-3, the V gene TRBV5-1; D not certain. Trimming removed 3 bases at V and 0 bases at J, with 8 bases between. Germline CDR1 reads SGHRS; CDR2 reads YFSETQ. This CDR3 has 14 residues. The CDR3 DNA is TGCGCCAGCAGCTCACTGGGGAGCACAGATACGCAGTATTTT. It translates to CASSSLGSTDTQYF.

This clonotype was detected only a few times. The chain carries TRBV12-3 or TRBV12-4 and TRBJ2-1, with 9 bases that match TRBD1. J was trimmed by 7 bases and V by 4 bases; bases with no gene match: 8. CDR3 size: 15 residues. Here the CDR3 reads CASSSWGQGSNEQFF. The CDR3 DNA follows: TGTGCCAGCAGTTCCTGGGGACAGGGATCGAATGAGCAGTTCTTC.

This chain joins TRBV6-2 or TRBV6-3 and TRBJ1-5; D perhaps matches TRBD1 (5 bases). This CDR3 comprises 14 residues. CDR1 MNHEY and CDR2 SVGEGT come from the germline V gene. Trimming removed 4 bases at V and 9 bases at J, with 16 bases between. The CDR3 DNA is TGTGCCAGCAGTTCCGGGACGGAGCAGGGGCCCCAGCATTTT. It translates to CASSSGTEQGPQHF.

The chain combines TRBV7-9 with TRBJ2-1; the match to TRBD2 covers 9 bases. Trimming cost V 5 bases and J 5 bases; bases outside gene matches: 4. Germline lookup yields CDR1 SEHNR and CDR2 FQNEAQ (reference sequence). The CDR3 consists of 14 residues. The CDR3 spells CASSPWTSDNEQFF. As DNA, the CDR3 is TGTGCCAGCAGCCCGTGGACTAGCGACAATGAGCAGTTCTTC.

V usage is TRBV11-2 and J usage is TRBJ2-3; D possibly corresponds to TRBD1 (5 bases). V lost 5 bases to trimming and J lost 0 bases, with 12 bases between them. Looked up from germline, CDR1 is SGHAT and CDR2 is FQNNGV. The CDR3 loop spans 15 amino acids. The CDR3 here is CASSPFTGSTDTQYF. CDR3 DNA: TGTGCCAGCAGCCCCTTTACAGGTAGCACAGATACGCAGTATTTT.

This clonotype was detected many times. This chain links TRBV12-3 or TRBV12-4 with TRBJ2-2; D call uncertain. CDR3 size: 10 residues. Trimming removed 6 bases at V and 8 bases at J, with 4 bases between. The CDR3 protein is CASSGGELFF. In DNA, the CDR3 is TGTGCCAGCAGCGGGGGGGAGCTGTTTTTT.

This sequence joins TRBV24-1 and TRBJ2-3; D is tentatively TRBD1 or TRBD2 (6 bases each). Germline CDR1 KGHDR, CDR2 SFDVKD. V lost 5 bases and J 1 base, leaving 15 bases between the germline ends. This CDR3 is built from 16 residues. The CDR3 DNA reads as TGTGCCACCAGTGGGGACGGGGGCTCAGGCACAGATACGCAGTATTTT. It codes for CATSGDGGSGTDTQYF.

This clonotype was detected a few times. This rearrangement joins TRBV18 to TRBJ1-1, with D possibly matching TRBD1 (6 bases). The CDR3 runs 14 residues. V lost 6 bases and J 3 bases, leaving 14 bases between the germline ends. The V gene's germline CDR1 is KGHSH and CDR2 LQKENI. The CDR3 DNA reads TGTGCCAGCTCCCCCCAACAGGGCCACACTGAAGCTTTCTTT. Translation: CASSPQQGHTEAFF.

In its sample, this clonotype was seen a few times. The genes are TRBV3-1 and TRBJ2-7, with TRBD2 identical over 10 bases. This CDR3 has 17 amino acids. Germline CDR1 LGHDT, CDR2 YNNKEL (reference sequence). J gave up 2 bases and V 0 bases, and 7 bases lay outside the gene matches. CDR3 sequence reads: CASSQDLGLAATYEQYF. The DNA of the CDR3 is TGTGCCAGCAGCCAAGATCTAGGACTAGCGGCGACCTACGAGCAGTACTTC.

Ten or more counts support this clonotype. The gene calls are TRBV9 and TRBJ2-1, with 14 bases fitting TRBD2. The V segment lost 0 bases and the J segment 4 bases; nucleotides outside the gene matches: 0. This CDR3 has 16 residues. The germline gives CDR1 SGDLS, CDR2 YYNGEE. The CDR3 spells CASSVGLAGGYNEQFF. CDR3 bases: TGTGCCAGCAGCGTAGGACTAGCGGGAGGGTACAATGAGCAGTTCTTC.

The genes are TRBV5-1 and TRBJ2-1; D is perhaps TRBD2 (7 bases). The CDR3 sequence is 15 residues long. V was clipped by 2 bases and J by 3 bases, with 12 bases between them. Germline CDR1 is SGHRS and CDR2 is YFSETQ. The CDR3 DNA reads TGCGCCAGCAGCTTTGGGAGGGGGGGCTACAATGAGCAGTTCTTC. Its protein is CASSFGRGGYNEQFF. The full variable domain, in which reference TRBV5-1 and TRBJ2-1 provide the parts outside the CDR3, is KAGVTQTPRYLIKTRGQQVTLSCSPISGHRSVSWYQQTPGQGLQFLFEYFSETQRNKGNFPGRFSGRQFSNSRSEMNVSTLELGDSALYLCASSFGRGGYNEQFFGPGTRLTVL.

The rearrangement links TRBV30 to TRBJ2-7; a possible D gene is TRBD2 (6 bases). The CDR3 covers 15 residues. CDR1 is GTSNPN and CDR2 is SVGIG in the germline V gene (reference sequence). V shed 2 bases and J shed 0 bases, with 14 bases lying between them. This chain's CDR3 is CAWSIGGVVSYEQYF. DNA of the CDR3: TGTGCCTGGAGTATTGGCGGGGTGGTCTCCTACGAGCAGTACTTC.

This clonotype has a count of ten or more. The chain has TRBV5-1 and TRBJ2-1; D uncertain. Germline CDR1 SGHRS, CDR2 YFSETQ. The ends were cut back, 2 bases at V and 8 bases at J, with 29 bases in the middle. CDR3 size: 19 residues. CDR3 sequence: CASSFFFSVDGTSLDEQFF. The CDR3 DNA reads as TGCGCCAGCAGCTTCTTCTTTTCTGTGGACGGAACGTCCCTCGATGAGCAGTTCTTC.